The clone carrying this T cell receptor (beta chain) appeared once. The source of the sample is a study of blood T cell repertoires in COVID-19. V lost 4 bases and J lost 2, with 9 bases in between. The length of the CDR3 is 13 residues. CDR1 is SGHNT, CDR2 YYREEE, per germline (reference sequence). The protocol was immunoSEQ multiplex PCR, while the TCRdb copy is restricted to in-frame clones and leaves out a portion. The table lists over 200,000 clones, around 89% of them singletons. The V gene is TRBV5-4, the J gene TRBJ1-1; D remains unclear. Source material: peripheral blood. The sequence was obtained from a woman aged 40 to 50 who had recovered from COVID-19. The chain's CDR3 is CASSRGLNTEAFF. In DNA form, the CDR3 reads TGTGCCAGCAGCCGCGGCCTCAACACTGAAGCTTTCTTT.